The present T cell receptor beta chain was sequenced within a study of cytomegalovirus exposure and HLA in healthy donors. Study context: Earlier work reported 117 million unique TCR beta sequences from about 180 million T cells. Of some 360 genotyped donors, about 81% clustered with self-reported Caucasian donors. Study-level results: Cytomegalovirus status was reportedly diagnosed by the classifier with high sensitivity and specificity. One variant, a missense change in DCLRE1C, was linked in a later analysis to TCR beta V- and J-gene trimming.

It was with 60 Vbeta and 13 Jbeta primers that the PCR ran. Produced via immunoSEQ multiplex PCR; TCRdb's table is partial and in-frame only. The sample contains some 160,000 clones, around 84% of which appear only once. CDR1 and CDR2 from the germline V gene are SNHLY and FYNNEI. Trimming took 4 bases from V and 1 from J, leaving 7 bases between them. The length of the CDR3 is 13 residues. Comments on this clone: Its antigen is as yet unknown.

The chain couples TRBV2 to TRBJ1-2, with a tentative D call TRBD1 (5 bases). The receptor was isolated from a man aged 45-65 years in good health and CMV-seropositive. The source material was PBMCs. The CDR3 spells CASSVGDNYGYTF. CDR3 nucleotide sequence: TGTGCCAGCAGTGTAGGGGATAACTATGGCTACACCTTC.